A single sample is the source of the 4 T cell receptor beta chains below, sequenced in a study of spatial heterogeneity in lung cancer. Time point in this sample: blood at routine non-recurrence follow-up after resection. TCRdb reanalysed the 5' RACE reads using MiXCR and keeps one entry per CDR3 protein. The table has tens of thousands of distinct CDR3 sequences, roughly 8.9% seen once. The material was PBMCs, obtained at follow-up. The receptors shown here come from a female donor with early-stage non-small cell lung cancer.

This clonotype was seen repeatedly, ten times or more. This rearrangement joins TRBV3-1 to TRBJ2-1, with 9 bases matching TRBD2. Germline-derived CDR1 and CDR2 are LGHDT and YNNKEL (reference sequence). The CDR3 covers 18 residues. J lost 4 bases, V lost 0 bases, and 10 bases had no gene match. DNA of the CDR3: TGTGCCAGCAGCCAAGATCCGGGACTAGCAGGGATTTACAATGAGCAGTTCTTC. This translates into CASSQDPGLAGIYNEQFF.

This clonotype came up many times. This chain uses TRBV30 with TRBJ1-2; maybe TRBD1 (6 bases). The germline V and J ends were trimmed by 4 bases and 3 bases, with 21 bases remaining between them. Germline V gene lookup returns CDR1 GTSNPN and CDR2 SVGIG (reference sequence). This CDR3 contains 16 residues. This CDR3 is CAWMNRDFDGDYGYTF. In DNA, the CDR3 is TGTGCCTGGATGAACAGGGATTTCGACGGGGACTATGGCTACACCTTC.

As to this clonotype: A much larger clone differs from this one at a single base, so this may be a read error. The V gene is TRBV28, the J gene TRBJ2-7, with D perhaps matching TRBD1 (5 bases). CDR3 size: 13 residues. Germline CDR1 reads MDHEN; CDR2 reads SYDVKM. Trimming shortened V by 10 bases and J by 0 bases, and 13 bases separated the two germline ends. CDR3 loop: CANRPGPSYEQYF. DNA of the CDR3: TGTGCCAACAGGCCGGGCCCCTCCTACGAGCAGTACTTC.

This clonotype came up many times. CDR3 amino acids: CASSNQLGPNNEQFF. DNA for the CDR3: TGTGCCAGCAGCAACCAACTGGGACCAAACAATGAGCAGTTCTTC. The V and J genes are TRBV7-3 and TRBJ2-1; D could derive from TRBD1 or TRBD2 (5 bases each). The V gene's germline CDR1 is SGHTA and CDR2 FQGTGA. The CDR3 runs to 15 residues. The ends were cut back, 5 bases at V and 5 bases at J, with 16 bases in the middle.